The 18 T cell receptor beta chains reported below all come from one sample, sequenced in a study of T cells in Graves' hyperthyroidism and ophthalmopathy. Authors of the study amplified TCR beta CDR3 regions from RNA transcripts. When the TCR CDR3 underwent first-round RT-PCR, the HTBI primer set was used. MiXCR, run by TCRdb on the multiplex PCR reads, gives a single entry per CDR3 protein. The table lists 550,000 to 700,000 distinct CDR3 sequences, more than 45% of them singletons, with under 20% in the top ten. Sequenced input: peripheral blood or thyroid tissue (not recorded which). All receptors come from an adult woman with Graves' disease, either hyperthyroidism or ophthalmopathy (not recorded which).

The V gene is TRBV7-9, the J gene TRBJ2-5; 10 bases are a match to TRBD2. The CDR3 totals 16 residues. V trimming: 6 bases; J trimming: 5 bases; junction bases outside the gene matches: 12. The germline V gene encodes CDR1 SEHNR and CDR2 FQNEAQ (reference sequence). The CDR3 reads CASSWASGRAGETQYF. The DNA of the CDR3 is TGTGCCAGCAGTTGGGCGAGCGGGAGGGCCGGGGAGACCCAGTACTTC.

This clonotype appeared many times. The rearrangement uses TRBV19 and TRBJ1-1; 7 bases are shared with TRBD1. After removal of 5 bases from V and 3 bases from J, the junction contained 6 bases not matched to a gene. The CDR3 extends over 14 amino acids. Germline lookup yields CDR1 LNHDA and CDR2 SQIVND (reference sequence). The CDR3, as DNA: TGTGCCAGTAGTCACAGGGGAATCGACACTGAAGCTTTCTTT. Translated: CASSHRGIDTEAFF.

A word on this clonotype: A junction boundary mismatches the germline segment, possibly from a read error. CDR3: CASSDSQLTTDTQYF. The CDR3 region has the DNA TGTGCCAGCAGTGACTCCCAGCTTACTACAGATACGCAGTATTTT. The J gene is TRBJ2-3, the V gene TRBV10-3; D remains unclear. This CDR3 has 15 amino acids. Per the germline V gene, CDR1 is ENHRY and CDR2 is SYGVKD.

The chain carries TRBV15 and TRBJ2-3, with D tentatively TRBD1 (5 bases). Germline values: CDR1 LNHNV, CDR2 YYDKDF (reference sequence). Trimming took 9 bases from V and 4 from J, leaving 14 bases between them. The length of the CDR3 is 13 residues. The chain's CDR3 is CATAGSGADTQYF. Written as DNA, the CDR3 is TGTGCCACTGCAGGGTCTGGGGCAGATACGCAGTATTTT.

The V and J genes are TRBV10-3 and TRBJ2-7; unclear D gene. Trimming cost V 6 bases and J 0 bases, with 15 bases left between them. The CDR3 is 15 residues long. Germline assignment: CDR1 ENHRY and CDR2 SYGVKD. The CDR3 is CAIRPGPLLSYEQYF. DNA for the CDR3: TGTGCCATCAGGCCCGGGCCGCTGCTCTCCTACGAGCAGTACTTC.

This clonotype was seen only a few times. The CDR3 protein is CSVSGTGYEKLFF. In DNA form, the CDR3 reads TGCAGCGTTTCCGGGACAGGATATGAAAAACTGTTTTTT. This chain links TRBV29-1 with TRBJ1-4, with 8 bases that match TRBD1. The CDR3 spans 13 residues. J lost 6 bases, V lost 5 bases, and 5 bases had no gene match. Germline CDR1 SQVTM, CDR2 ANQGSEA. The full variable domain, its missing parts supplied by reference TRBV29-1 and TRBJ1-4, is SAVISQKPSRDICQRGTSLTIQCQVDSQVTMMFWYRQQPGQSLTLIATANQGSEATYESGFVIDKFPISRPNLTFSTLTVSNMSPEDSSIYLCSVSGTGYEKLFFGSGTQLSVL.

V and J are TRBV18 and TRBJ1-1; D gene unclear. The CDR3 is 13 residues long. Germline values: CDR1 KGHSH, CDR2 LQKENI. V lost 3 bases and J lost 4, with 9 bases in between. The DNA for the CDR3 is TGTGCCAGCTCACCCTCGGTGAGCACTGAAGCTTTCTTT. Amino acid sequence: CASSPSVSTEAFF.

This clonotype was found once. V usage is TRBV2 and J usage is TRBJ1-5; 7 nucleotides line up with TRBD1. Germline CDR1 is SNHLY and CDR2 is FYNNEI. This CDR3 spans 14 amino acids. V was pared by 4 bases and J by 11 bases, with 11 bases of the junction left unmatched. The CDR3 sequence: CASSGDRAAETQHF. DNA of the CDR3: TGTGCCAGCAGTGGAGACAGGGCTGCGGAGACCCAGCATTTT.

As to this clonotype: One base away lies a much larger clone, so this may be a sequencing read error. This rearrangement joins TRBV5-5 to TRBJ1-2; no definite D call. The CDR3 sequence is 14 residues long. Germline CDR1 is SGHKS and CDR2 is YYEKEE (reference sequence). V was pared by 1 base and J by 0 bases, with 7 bases between. The CDR3 loop is CASSLPGPNYGYTF. DNA of the CDR3: TGTGCCAGCAGCTTGCCAGGCCCTAACTATGGCTACACCTTC.

This clonotype has at least ten counts. The rearrangement uses TRBV12-3 or TRBV12-4 and TRBJ2-7; the D gene is possibly TRBD2 (6 bases). The CDR3 has 13 amino acids. The V end lost 4 bases, the J end lost 5 bases, and 12 bases lay between the germline ends. CDR3 nucleotides: TGTGCCAGCAGTTCCGGGAGAAACCACGAGCAGTACTTC. The encoded protein is CASSSGRNHEQYF.

Ten or more counts support this clonotype. The genes are TRBV3-1 and TRBJ1-2; perhaps TRBD1 as D (6 bases). V gave up 1 base and J gave up 7 bases, with 10 bases separating them. Looked up from germline, CDR1 is LGHDT and CDR2 is YNNKEL (reference sequence). The length of the CDR3 is 13 residues. The CDR3 region has the DNA TGTGCCAGCAGCCAAGCATACAGGGCTGGCTACACCTTC. This gives the protein CASSQAYRAGYTF.

This clonotype was recorded at least ten times. V gene TRBV5-6 combines with J gene TRBJ2-7; D uncertain. Trimming removed 3 bases from V and 5 bases from J, with 12 bases in between. The germline V gene has CDR1 SGHDT and CDR2 YYEEEE. The length of the CDR3 is 13 residues. The CDR3 sequence is CASSSSSWNEQYF. CDR3 sequence (DNA): TGTGCCAGCAGCTCGTCGAGTTGGAACGAGCAGTACTTC.

V gene TRBV7-8 combines with J gene TRBJ2-5, with a tentative D call TRBD2 (5 bases). Germline V CDR1 and CDR2: SGHVS, FQNEAQ. Trimming cost V 10 bases and J 5 bases, with 17 bases left between them. The CDR3 contains 13 residues. CDR3 nucleotide sequence: TGTGCCAACTCACGGCCGCGCGGGGAGACCCAGTACTTC. Protein sequence: CANSRPRGETQYF.

This clonotype has a handful of counts. This sequence joins TRBV30 and TRBJ2-7, with 7 bases aligning to TRBD1. The length of the CDR3 is 14 residues. V was pared by 3 bases and J by 0 bases, with 5 bases of the junction left unmatched. Germline-derived CDR1 and CDR2 are GTSNPN and SVGIG (reference sequence). The CDR3 region has the DNA TGTGCCTGGAGCACCCGGGACAGCTCCTACGAGCAGTACTTC. This translates into CAWSTRDSSYEQYF.

The chain combines TRBV7-2 with TRBJ2-5, with D perhaps matching TRBD1 (6 bases). V gave up 5 bases and J gave up 2 bases, with 12 bases separating them. This CDR3 region has 14 residues. Germline-derived CDR1 and CDR2 are SGHTA and FQGNSA. The CDR3: CASSLRQVQETQYF. CDR3 sequence (DNA): TGTGCCAGCAGCCTAAGACAGGTACAAGAGACCCAGTACTTC.

This clonotype was seen many times. The CDR3 sequence: CASSFRAGPEQYF. The CDR3 nucleotides are TGTGCCAGCAGCTTTAGGGCAGGGCCCGAGCAGTACTTC. This rearrangement joins TRBV7-9 to TRBJ2-7; D might be TRBD1 (5 bases). With 3 bases removed from V and 6 bases from J, the gap between germline ends came to 12 bases. Germline V gene data show CDR1 as SEHNR and CDR2 as FQNEAQ (reference sequence). This CDR3 comprises 13 residues.

Ten or more counts support this clonotype. The chain uses TRBV20-1 and TRBJ2-7; TRBD2 matches at 16 bases. Germline CDR1 is DFQATT and CDR2 is SNEGSKA (reference sequence). The trim removed 6 bases at V and 2 bases at J, leaving 7 bases unmatched. This CDR3 contains 16 residues. This chain's CDR3 is CSAQGLAGGGTYEQYF. CDR3 in DNA: TGCAGTGCCCAGGGACTAGCGGGAGGGGGAACCTACGAGCAGTACTTC.

The gene calls are TRBV4-2 and TRBJ1-6; D is undetermined. This CDR3 is 17 amino acids long. In germline, CDR1 is LGHNA, CDR2 YNFKEQ. The ends were cut back, 1 base at V and 7 bases at J, with 17 bases in the middle. CDR3 DNA sequence: TGTGCCAGCAGCCAAGGTGGCAGGTCTTATACCAATTCACCCCTCCACTTT. Encoded protein: CASSQGGRSYTNSPLHF.